The present T cell receptor (beta chain) was sequenced within a study of early T cells in non-severe SARS-CoV-2 infection. Study details: Unsorted whole-blood RNA was sequenced in bulk, leaving chains unpaired. Study-wide points: Private and CD4 specificities were missed by VDJdb matching, which favored anti-spike CD8 responses.

Attached unique molecular identifiers marked individual cDNA molecules. TCRdb itself ran the 5' RACE reads through MiXCR, one entry per CDR3 protein. The sample consists of over 55,000 distinct CDR3 sequences, around 13% of them appearing once. Only a few counts were recorded for this clonotype. Its antigen is undetermined. V lost 1 base to trimming and J lost 4 bases, with 13 bases between them. The CDR3 totals 14 residues. Germline CDR1 SQVTM, CDR2 ANQGSEA. Specimen: whole blood. This receptor was taken from an adult who was a healthcare worker with PCR-confirmed SARS-CoV-2 infection or an uninfected control (not recorded which). This rearrangement joins TRBV29-1 to TRBJ1-1; D perhaps matches TRBD1 (5 bases). CDR3 sequence: CSVEVQGRGTEAFF. As DNA, the CDR3 is TGCAGCGTTGAAGTCCAGGGAAGGGGCACTGAAGCTTTCTTT.